Only a few counts were recorded for the clone carrying this T cell receptor (beta chain). Its antigen is still unknown. The data belong to a study of cytomegalovirus exposure and HLA in healthy donors. Study-wide results and caveats: Presence/absence comparisons presumed near-even sequencing depth among donors. As immune exposure information, only CMV serostatus was available.

With V trimmed by 7 bases and J by 7 bases, 17 bases remained unmatched. This CDR3 region has 17 residues. The germline V gene has CDR1 MNHEY and CDR2 SMNVEV (reference sequence). 60 Vbeta and 13 Jbeta primers were used in PCR. Clones were read by immunoSEQ multiplex PCR, and TCRdb kept only the in-frame ones, dropping some. The table lists about 190,000 clones, almost 75% of them singletons. The chain combines TRBV27 with TRBJ2-1, with TRBD2 matching over 9 bases. Sequencing was done on a sample of PBMCs. The sequence came from a woman aged 25 to 45 in good health and CMV-seropositive. The CDR3 sequence: CASILGGESLAGNEQFF. CDR3 DNA: TGTGCCAGCATTCTGGGGGGGGAAAGCCTAGCGGGGAATGAGCAGTTCTTC.